The rows below give T cell receptor beta chains drawn from one sample of a study. TCRdb used MiXCR to reprocess the reads, holding one entry per CDR3 protein. The table shows about 7,100 distinct CDR3 sequences, with 32% occurring only once. What was sequenced was blood. The receptor set was obtained from a human donor. CDR3s include the opening cysteine and the closing phenylalanine or tryptophan. A D gene is named only where the DNA matches it firmly. Clone size, where shown, is once, few, many, or a class for clones that have expanded.

V: TRBV4-2; D: .; size: medium-sized; J: TRBJ2-1; DNA: TGTGCCAGCAGCATCTCGAGGGATGAGCAGTTCTTC; CDR3: CASSISRDEQFF
V: TRBV7-3; D: TRBD1; size: medium-sized; J: TRBJ2-1; DNA: TGTGCCAGCAGCCTGAGTCGGACAGGGGTCATCAATGAGCAGTTCTTC; CDR3: CASSLSRTGVINEQFF
V: TRBV14; D: .; size: .; J: TRBJ1-2; DNA: TGTGCCAGCAGCCAGTCGCCATGGAGGGTGAATGGCTACACCTTC; CDR3: CASSQSPWRVNGYTF
V: TRBV4-2; D: .; size: .; J: TRBJ2-1; DNA: TGTGCCAGCAGCCAAGGGGCGACAAATGAGCAGTTCTTC; CDR3: CASSQGATNEQFF
V: TRBV7-2; D: .; size: medium-sized; J: TRBJ1-1; DNA: TGTGCCAGCAGCTTAAACACTGAAGCTTTCTTT; CDR3: CASSLNTEAFF
V: TRBV20-1; D: TRBD1; size: medium-sized; J: TRBJ2-1; DNA: TGCAGTGCTAGATGGGCAGGGGGTATCTCCTACAATGAGCAGTTCTTC; CDR3: CSARWAGGISYNEQFF
V: TRBV29-1; D: .; size: many; J: TRBJ1-2; DNA: TGCAGCGTTGAAGTCGGGCAGACCACCTTAGCTAACTATGGCTACACCTTC; CDR3: CSVEVGQTTLANYGYTF
V: TRBV30; D: TRBD2; size: medium-sized; J: TRBJ2-2; DNA: TGTGCCTGTCGTAGCGGGCTAACGAACACCGGGGAGCTGTTTTTT; CDR3: CACRSGLTNTGELFF
V: TRBV18; D: .; size: medium-sized; J: TRBJ1-3; DNA: TGTGCCAGCTCACCACTCCCAGACTCTGGAAACACCATATATTTT; CDR3: CASSPLPDSGNTIYF
V: TRBV30; D: .; size: medium-sized; J: TRBJ1-1; DNA: TGTGCCTGGAAGTATGCTGCAGGGGATGCTTTCTTT; CDR3: CAWKYAAGDAFF
V: TRBV30; D: .; size: many; J: TRBJ2-7; DNA: TGTGCCTGGTGGGGGTCAGGGATCCCGTCGGACGAGCAGTACTTC; CDR3: CAWWGSGIPSDEQYF
V: TRBV29-1; D: TRBD2; size: medium-sized; J: TRBJ2-7; DNA: TGCAGCTATCTAGCGGGAGGGGCCTACGAGCAGTACTTC; CDR3: CSYLAGGAYEQYF
V: TRBV6-1; D: .; size: .; J: TRBJ1-1; DNA: TGTGCCAGCGTTGAAGATGATACAGGGACGATGAACACTGAAGCTTTCTTT; CDR3: CASVEDDTGTMNTEAFF
V: TRBV5-1; D: .; size: few; J: TRBJ2-3; DNA: TGCGCCAGCAGCTTGGCGAGGGCGAGACTTCCAGATACGCAGTATTTT; CDR3: CASSLARARLPDTQYF
V: TRBV7-8; D: .; size: many; J: TRBJ2-5; DNA: TGTGCCAGCAGCTTAGACCAAGAGACCCAGTACTTC; CDR3: CASSLDQETQYF
V: TRBV20-1; D: .; size: medium-sized; J: TRBJ1-1; DNA: TGCAGTGCTACGCGGGGCGCGGTAAACACTGAAGCTTTCTTT; CDR3: CSATRGAVNTEAFF
V: TRBV20-1; D: .; size: medium-sized; J: TRBJ2-2; DNA: TGCAGTGCTAGGGAAACCTACACCGGGGAGCTGTTTTTT; CDR3: CSARETYTGELFF
V: TRBV20-1; D: .; size: .; J: TRBJ1-4; DNA: TGCAGTGCTAGTGTGGGGGGCGGGGGTGAAAAACTGTTTTTT; CDR3: CSASVGGGGEKLFF
V: TRBV4-2; D: .; size: medium-sized; J: TRBJ1-6; DNA: TGTGCCAGCAGCCAAGAACTATCTGCGAATTCACCCCTCCACTTT; CDR3: CASSQELSANSPLHF
V: TRBV12-3/TRBV12-4; D: TRBD2; size: few; J: TRBJ2-1; DNA: TGTGCCAGCAGCTTAGCGGGAGGGCCAGGAAATGAGCAGTTCTTC; CDR3: CASSLAGGPGNEQFF
V: TRBV7-9; D: TRBD1; size: medium-sized; J: TRBJ1-2; DNA: TGTGCCAGCAGCTCGTTGGGACAGGGAAATGGCTACACCTTC; CDR3: CASSSLGQGNGYTF
V: TRBV14; D: .; size: medium-sized; J: TRBJ2-1; DNA: TGTGCCAGCAGCCTCCCCGGGACACTCCCCTACAATGAGCAGTTCTTC; CDR3: CASSLPGTLPYNEQFF
V: TRBV20-1; D: TRBD2; size: many; J: TRBJ2-7; DNA: TGCAGTGCTAGAGTCGGCCTAGCGGGGGCCTTCTACGAGCAGTACTTC; CDR3: CSARVGLAGAFYEQYF
V: TRBV18; D: .; size: medium-sized; J: TRBJ1-1; DNA: TGTGCCAGCTCACCCTCAACAGGTTTCGGCACTGAAGCTTTCTTT; CDR3: CASSPSTGFGTEAFF
V: TRBV29-1; D: TRBD1; size: medium-sized; J: TRBJ1-1; DNA: TGCAGCGTTGAAGATTGGGCAGGGGGTTGGAGCACTGAAGCTTTCTTT; CDR3: CSVEDWAGGWSTEAFF
V: TRBV4-2; D: TRBD2; size: medium-sized; J: TRBJ2-1; DNA: TGTGCCAGCAGCCAGACAGCTAGCGGGGGACACAATGAGCAGTTCTTC; CDR3: CASSQTASGGHNEQFF
V: TRBV30; D: .; size: few; J: TRBJ2-2; DNA: TGTGCCTGGACGGGACTCGGGGAGCTGTTTTTT; CDR3: CAWTGLGELFF
V: TRBV29-1; D: .; size: medium-sized; J: TRBJ1-1; DNA: TGCAGCGTTGAGACGGGAATGAACACTGAAGCTTTCTTT; CDR3: CSVETGMNTEAFF
V: TRBV29-1; D: .; size: .; J: TRBJ1-1; DNA: TGCAGCGTTGAAGATCACACTGAAGCTTTCTTT; CDR3: CSVEDHTEAFF
V: TRBV20-1; D: .; size: medium-sized; J: TRBJ1-5; DNA: TGCAGTGCCAGAGCTTCGGGGAAGGGGCATCAGCCCCAGCATTTT; CDR3: CSARASGKGHQPQHF
V: TRBV20-1; D: TRBD2; size: medium-sized; J: TRBJ2-1; DNA: TGCAGTACGTTGACTAGCGGGAGAAGCAATGAGCAGTTCTTC; CDR3: CSTLTSGRSNEQFF
V: TRBV20-1; D: TRBD2; size: medium-sized; J: TRBJ2-3; DNA: TGCAGTGCTAGGGTGCGGGGGGCTATGGATACGCAGTATTTT; CDR3: CSARVRGAMDTQYF
V: TRBV4-2; D: .; size: .; J: TRBJ2-1; DNA: TGTGCCAGCAGCTGGACAATTAGCGGAGGTGAGCAGTTCTTC; CDR3: CASSWTISGGEQFF
V: TRBV4-2; D: .; size: medium-sized; J: TRBJ1-2; DNA: TGTGCCAGCAGCCCTCCGGACGGTCTATTAGGCTACACCTTC; CDR3: CASSPPDGLLGYTF
V: TRBV6-2/TRBV6-3; D: TRBD2; size: .; J: TRBJ2-3; DNA: TGTGCCAGCAGTGCCGGGACTAGCGAGACAGATACGCAGTATTTT; CDR3: CASSAGTSETDTQYF
V: TRBV12-3/TRBV12-4; D: .; size: medium-sized; J: TRBJ2-7; DNA: TGTGCCAGCAGGGGAGACTACTACGAGCAGTACTTC; CDR3: CASRGDYYEQYF
V: TRBV29-1; D: TRBD1; size: .; J: TRBJ1-5; DNA: TGCAGCGTTGAAACCGGGACAGGGATACAGCCCCAGCATTTT; CDR3: CSVETGTGIQPQHF
V: TRBV5-1; D: .; size: many; J: TRBJ2-7; DNA: TGCGCCAGCAGCTTCGGTGTCCGGGTAGGCTACGAGCAGTACTTC; CDR3: CASSFGVRVGYEQYF
V: TRBV29-1; D: .; size: medium-sized; J: TRBJ1-1; DNA: TGCAGCGTTGAACAGGGATATCCTGAAGCTTTCTTT; CDR3: CSVEQGYPEAFF
V: TRBV14; D: .; size: medium-sized; J: TRBJ2-1; DNA: TGTGCCAGCAGCCCGGTCGGGAGTGCCTACAATGAGCAGTTCTTC; CDR3: CASSPVGSAYNEQFF
V: TRBV30; D: .; size: many; J: TRBJ1-5; DNA: TGTGCCTGGAGTTGGGGTAGGGCGGATCAGCCCCAGCATTTT; CDR3: CAWSWGRADQPQHF
V: TRBV29-1; D: .; size: large; J: TRBJ1-1; DNA: TGCAGCGTTGAAGTAGAAGGGTTGGTCACTGAAGCTTTCTTT; CDR3: CSVEVEGLVTEAFF
V: TRBV4-2; D: .; size: medium-sized; J: TRBJ1-1; DNA: TGTGCCAGCAGCCGTCACAGGGACACTGAAGCTTTCTTT; CDR3: CASSRHRDTEAFF
V: TRBV15; D: TRBD1; size: many; J: TRBJ1-2; DNA: TGTGCCACCAGCAGAGAGCTACAGGGGAATCAGGATGGCTACACCTTC; CDR3: CATSRELQGNQDGYTF
V: TRBV29-1; D: .; size: many; J: TRBJ1-2; DNA: TGCAGCGTTGAAGATCAGACCTACAGGGTATCTCCTCCTAACTATGGCTACACCTTC; CDR3: CSVEDQTYRVSPPNYGYTF
V: TRBV14; D: .; size: .; J: TRBJ1-1; DNA: TGTGCCAGCAGCCACGCAGGAGGGACTGAAGCTTTCTTT; CDR3: CASSHAGGTEAFF
V: TRBV29-1; D: TRBD1; size: .; J: TRBJ1-2; DNA: TGCAGCGTTGATGTAATTACAGGGGATAACTATGGCTACACCTTC; CDR3: CSVDVITGDNYGYTF
V: TRBV12-3/TRBV12-4; D: .; size: .; J: TRBJ2-5; DNA: TGTGCCAGCAGTGATTTAGCAGCGAGATCGAGCAATGAGCAGTACTTC; CDR3: CASSDLAARSSNEQYF
V: TRBV5-1; D: TRBD2; size: few; J: TRBJ2-1; DNA: TGCGCCAGCAGCCCTTCACCGGGACTAGCGGGAAACAATGAGCAGTTCTTC; CDR3: CASSPSPGLAGNNEQFF
V: TRBV12-3/TRBV12-4; D: .; size: many; J: TRBJ2-3; DNA: TGTGCCAGCAGTTCGTCGGGGGGCGACACAGATACGCAGTATTTT; CDR3: CASSSSGGDTDTQYF
V: TRBV20-1; D: TRBD2; size: many; J: TRBJ2-7; DNA: TGCAGTGCTAGAGATAGGGAGCGGGAGGGCCTGGGCTACGAGCAGTACTTC; CDR3: CSARDREREGLGYEQYF
V: TRBV20-1; D: TRBD2; size: .; J: TRBJ2-7; DNA: TGCAGTGCTATCGGCGGTGGACTAGGTCACTACGAGCAGTACTTC; CDR3: CSAIGGGLGHYEQYF
V: TRBV7-3; D: TRBD1; size: .; J: TRBJ2-1; DNA: TGTGCCAGCAGCCCCGGACAGGAAAGCTACGAGCAGTTCTTC; CDR3: CASSPGQESYEQFF
V: TRBV20-1; D: TRBD2; size: medium-sized; J: TRBJ2-3; DNA: TGCAGTGCTAGAGATCTCCTAGCGGGCTATAGCACAGATACGCAGTATTTT; CDR3: CSARDLLAGYSTDTQYF
V: TRBV30; D: TRBD1; size: medium-sized; J: TRBJ2-7; DNA: TGTGCCTGGATCTTTCGTTGGGACAGGGACTCCTACGAGCAGTACTTC; CDR3: CAWIFRWDRDSYEQYF
V: TRBV29-1; D: .; size: .; J: TRBJ2-3; DNA: TGCAGCTTTAGAAAGTTTGACACAGATACGCAGTATTTT; CDR3: CSFRKFDTDTQYF
V: TRBV4-2; D: .; size: medium-sized; J: TRBJ1-2; DNA: TGTGCCAGCAGCCACAACTCCAATGGCTATGGCTACACCTTC; CDR3: CASSHNSNGYGYTF
V: TRBV4-2; D: .; size: .; J: TRBJ1-1; DNA: TGTGCCAGCAGCCAAGATCTTGTCAGGGGTGCCACCGAAGCTTTCTTT; CDR3: CASSQDLVRGATEAFF
V: TRBV20-1; D: .; size: medium-sized; J: TRBJ2-3; DNA: TGCAGTGCTAGAGTTCCCCGCCTCTTGACGCAGTATTTT; CDR3: CSARVPRLLTQYF